The 11 T cell receptor beta chains listed next were all sequenced from one sample in a study of OX40 agonist ivuxolimab in advanced cancers. Repertoires were generated with immunoSEQ multiplex PCR, while TCRdb's copy carries only in-frame clones and drops some. This sample yields just over 9,500 clones, of which 55% to 75% are seen a single time; more than 25% belongs to the top ten. The specimen was CD4+ or CD8+ T cells sorted from blood, collected in a trial of the OX40 agonist ivuxolimab. The receptors were sampled from an adult with an advanced solid tumor such as melanoma, head and neck, liver or kidney cancer.

The chain uses TRBV6-4 and TRBJ1-6; TRBD1 matches 7 bases. CDR3 length: 13 amino acids. Per the germline V gene, CDR1 is MRHNA and CDR2 is SNTAGT. V trimming: 2 bases; J trimming: 8 bases; junction bases outside the gene matches: 0. The CDR3 loop reads CASSDRGHSPLHF. CDR3 sequence (DNA): TGTGCCAGCAGTGACAGGGGGCATTCACCCCTCCACTTT.

The chain couples TRBV7-9 to TRBJ2-7; tentative D call: TRBD2 (5 bases). The CDR3 contains 11 residues. CDR1 SEHNR and CDR2 FQNEAQ come from the germline V gene (reference sequence). Trimming removed 5 bases at V and 7 bases at J, with 9 bases between. Here the CDR3 reads CASSRGGEQYF. CDR3 nucleotide sequence: TGTGCCAGCAGCCGGGGTGGTGAGCAGTACTTC.

The chain is built from TRBV4-3 and TRBJ1-2; D not resolved. This CDR3 is 15 amino acids long. Trimming took off 0 bases at V and 4 bases at J, with 12 bases between the two ends. Germline CDR1 reads LGHNA; CDR2 reads YSLEER. The chain's CDR3 is CASSQDPDTFYGYTF. In DNA, the CDR3 is TGCGCCAGCAGCCAAGATCCAGACACATTCTATGGCTACACCTTC.

The chain joins TRBV7-9 to TRBJ2-5, with 7 bases lining up with TRBD1. This CDR3 region has 18 residues. Germline-derived CDR1 and CDR2 are SEHNR and FQNEAQ (reference sequence). V trimming: 5 bases; J trimming: 1 base; junction bases outside the gene matches: 16. CDR3 in DNA: TGTGCCAGCAGCCAACCCGGGACAGCAACTATAGTCCAAGAGACCCAGTACTTC. Translated, it gives CASSQPGTATIVQETQYF.

This clone was seen a few times. This chain connects TRBV19 to TRBJ2-2, with D perhaps assigned TRBD1 or TRBD2 (5 bases each). The germline V gene encodes CDR1 LNHDA and CDR2 SQIVND (reference sequence). V was pared by 4 bases and J by 5 bases, with 11 bases between. The CDR3 has 14 residues. The CDR3 sequence is CASSTGTWTGELFF. CDR3 in DNA: TGTGCCAGTAGTACAGGGACCTGGACCGGGGAGCTGTTTTTT.

J is TRBJ2-5 and V is TRBV29-1; TRBD1 aligns across 7 bases. V lost 1 base and J lost 8; bases outside the gene matches: 10. Germline loops: CDR1 SQVTM, CDR2 ANQGSEA. The CDR3 contains 14 residues. The CDR3 DNA reads as TGCAGCGTTGAAGTCGGACAGGCCGACGGAACCCAGTACTTC. This gives the protein CSVEVGQADGTQYF. The full variable domain, in which reference TRBV29-1 and TRBJ2-5 provide the parts outside the CDR3, is SAVISQKPSRDICQRGTSLTIQCQVDSQVTMMFWYRQQPGQSLTLIATANQGSEATYESGFVIDKFPISRPNLTFSTLTVSNMSPEDSSIYLCSVEVGQADGTQYFGPGTRLLVL.

This clone was counted between two and nine times. The chain has TRBV4-1 and TRBJ2-7; D unresolved. CDR3 size: 14 residues. Germline CDR1 reads MGHRA; CDR2 reads YSYEKL. The V gene lost 3 bases and the J gene lost 3 bases, with 12 bases spanning the gap. As DNA, the CDR3 is TGCGCCAGCAGCCAGCGACACCCAGGCTACGAGCAGTACTTC. Its translation is CASSQRHPGYEQYF.

CDR3 loop: CASSQDGTGFYEQYF. CDR3 in DNA: TGCGCCAGCAGCCAAGATGGAACAGGGTTCTACGAGCAGTACTTC. The V call is TRBV4-3, the J call TRBJ2-7, with a tentative D call TRBD1 (6 bases). The germline V gene encodes CDR1 LGHNA and CDR2 YSLEER. This CDR3 spans 15 amino acids. V was trimmed by 0 bases and J by 3 bases, leaving 12 bases between them.

The J gene is TRBJ2-7, the V gene TRBV7-9, with D uncertain. Germline V gene lookup returns CDR1 SEHNR and CDR2 FQNEAQ (reference sequence). Trimming pared 3 bases from V and 4 bases from J, leaving 7 bases between. The CDR3 has 12 residues. The CDR3 here is CASSFINYEQYF. The DNA of the CDR3 is TGTGCCAGCAGCTTCATTAATTACGAGCAGTACTTC.

This clone is medium-sized. The chain employs TRBV6-4 and TRBJ1-5, with D maybe TRBD1 (5 bases). Germline-derived CDR1 and CDR2 are MRHNA and SNTAGT. The V gene lost 3 bases and the J gene lost 1 base, with 10 bases spanning the gap. The length of the CDR3 is 15 residues. CDR3 DNA: TGTGCCAGCAGTGAATTTGGGGGGAGCAATCAGCCCCAGCATTTT. Amino acids: CASSEFGGSNQPQHF.

This clone turned up a few times. The chain joins TRBV28 to TRBJ2-1; 8 nucleotides agree with TRBD2. V shed 6 bases and J 3 bases; nucleotides not matched to a gene: 7. The CDR3 extends over 15 amino acids. Germline V CDR1 and CDR2: MDHEN, SYDVKM. CDR3 coding DNA: TGTGCCAGCAGATACCCGGGACTAGGCTACAATGAGCAGTTCTTC. Residues: CASRYPGLGYNEQFF.